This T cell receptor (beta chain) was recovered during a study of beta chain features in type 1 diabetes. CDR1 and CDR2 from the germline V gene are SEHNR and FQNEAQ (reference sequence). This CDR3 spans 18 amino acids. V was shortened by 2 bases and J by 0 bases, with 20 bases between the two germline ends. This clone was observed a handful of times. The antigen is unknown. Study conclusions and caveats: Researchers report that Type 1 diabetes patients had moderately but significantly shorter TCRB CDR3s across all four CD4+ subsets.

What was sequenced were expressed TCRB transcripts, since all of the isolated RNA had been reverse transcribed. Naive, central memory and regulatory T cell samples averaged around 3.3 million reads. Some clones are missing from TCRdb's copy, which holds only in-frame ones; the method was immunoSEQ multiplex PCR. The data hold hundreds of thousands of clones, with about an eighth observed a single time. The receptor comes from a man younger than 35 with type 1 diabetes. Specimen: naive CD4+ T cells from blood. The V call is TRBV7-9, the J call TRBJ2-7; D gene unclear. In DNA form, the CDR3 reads TGTGCCAGCAGCTTACGACCTGGGATTCTCGGCAGCTCCTACGAGCAGTACTTC. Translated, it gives CASSLRPGILGSSYEQYF.